The clone carrying this TCR beta chain was counted a few times. No antigen is known for it. The data were taken from a study of cytomegalovirus exposure and HLA in healthy donors. Findings and limits, study-wide: Later, an analysis showed that TCR beta chains associated with HLA were more clonally expanded than others that were equally common. Cytomegalovirus status was reportedly diagnosed by the classifier with high specificity and sensitivity. Certain sequence variants were highly shared and formed a cluster, and this cluster was likely a sequencing artifact.

The PCR had 60 Vbeta and 13 Jbeta primers. Only in-frame clones appear in the TCRdb table, and some are missing; sequencing was by immunoSEQ multiplex PCR. The sample records about 140,000 clones, around four fifths being singletons. Germline lookup yields CDR1 MNHEY and CDR2 SVGAGI. The J segment lost 6 bases and the V segment lost 6 bases, leaving 5 bases of the junction unmatched. The CDR3 has 13 amino acids. In nominal health when sampled, donors likely had unrecorded immune exposures nonetheless. This clonotype was sampled from a woman aged 40-49 years in good health and CMV-seronegative. What was sequenced was PBMCs. V and J are TRBV6-5 and TRBJ1-1, with TRBD1 matching 9 bases. The CDR3 loop reads CASRSQGAAEAFF. CDR3 DNA: TGTGCCAGCAGATCACAGGGGGCGGCTGAAGCTTTCTTT.